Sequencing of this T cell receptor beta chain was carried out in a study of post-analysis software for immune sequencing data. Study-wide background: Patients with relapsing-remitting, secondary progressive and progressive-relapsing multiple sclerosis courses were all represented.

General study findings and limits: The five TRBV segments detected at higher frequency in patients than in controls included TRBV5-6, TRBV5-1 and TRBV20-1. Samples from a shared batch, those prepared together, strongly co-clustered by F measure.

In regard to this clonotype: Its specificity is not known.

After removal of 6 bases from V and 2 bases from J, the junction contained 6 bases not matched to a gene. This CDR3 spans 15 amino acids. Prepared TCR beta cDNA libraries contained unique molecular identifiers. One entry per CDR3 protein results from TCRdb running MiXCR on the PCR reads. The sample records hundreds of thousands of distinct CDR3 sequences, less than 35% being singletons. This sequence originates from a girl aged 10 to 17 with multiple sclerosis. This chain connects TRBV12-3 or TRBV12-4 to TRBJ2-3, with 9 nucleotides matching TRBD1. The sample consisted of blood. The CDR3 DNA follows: TGTGCCAGCAGAGCGAGGACAGGGGCCACAGATACGCAGTATTTT. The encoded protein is CASRARTGATDTQYF.